These 2 T cell receptor beta chains were all obtained from the same sample, sequenced in a study of cytomegalovirus exposure and HLA in healthy donors. Primers: 60 Vbeta forward and 13 Jbeta reverse. Sequenced by immunoSEQ multiplex PCR; TCRdb stores in-frame clones only, minus some. The sample has some 110,000 clones; nearly 75% are singletons. The specimen sequenced was PBMCs. The receptor set was obtained from a man in his thirties or forties in good health and CMV-seropositive.

This clone showed up many times. CDR3 bases: TGTGCCAGCATCACAGAGGTGGGGGCAGGCACTGAAGCTTTCTTT. It specifies CASITEVGAGTEAFF. The rearrangement joins TRBV2 to TRBJ1-1; tentatively, D is TRBD1 (6 bases). Trimming pared 7 bases from V and 4 bases from J, leaving 19 bases between. CDR1 and CDR2 (germline): SNHLY, FYNNEI. This CDR3 spans 15 amino acids.

On this clone itself: An end of the junction does not agree with germline; a read error may underlie this. CDR3: CASSEGGWTAYGYPF. CDR3 bases: TGTGCCAGCAGTGAAGGGGGGTGGACAGCCTATGGCTACCCCTTC. This chain connects TRBV2 to TRBJ1-2; D may be TRBD1 (6 bases). The CDR3 contains 15 residues. Germline V gene lookup returns CDR1 SNHLY and CDR2 FYNNEI. Together with reference TRBV2 and TRBJ1-2, the CDR3 gives the full variable domain: EPEVTQTPSHQVTQMGQEVILRCVPISNHLYFYWYRQILGQKVEFLVSFYNNEISEKSEIFDDQFSVERPDGSNFTLKIRSTKLEDSAMYFCASSEGGWTAYGYPFGSGTRLTVV.